The sequence of this TCR beta chain was determined in a study of T cells after yellow fever vaccination. Whole-study context: The fractions with low cell numbers were processed using SMART-Seq v4 Ultra Low Input. General study findings and limits: Booster sampling recovered most clones from primary vaccination (roughly 97% CD4, around 90% CD8).

The CDR3 spans 12 residues. Germline CDR1 is SQVTM and CDR2 is ANQGSEA. V was shortened by 6 bases and J by 4 bases, with 10 bases between the two germline ends. 5'RACE template switching produced TCR cDNA carrying a universal primer site and UMIs. Each CDR3 protein is one row after TCRdb ran MiXCR on the 5' RACE reads. The sample yields 310,000 or so distinct CDR3 sequences, roughly 4% seen once. Of note for this clonotype: Its antigen is unidentified.

The source material was PBMCs, sampled on the day of the yellow fever booster vaccination. This clonotype originated in a young man who received the YFV17D yellow fever vaccine. This chain uses TRBV29-1 with TRBJ1-5, with TRBD1 as a possible D gene (6 bases). DNA for the CDR3: TGCAGCGTCGGACAGAAAAATCAGCCCCAGCATTTT. Amino acid sequence: CSVGQKNQPQHF.